One sample yielded the 9 T cell receptor beta chains listed below, sequenced in a study of shared clonotypes between healthy human individuals. Profiled with immunoSEQ multiplex PCR; TCRdb holds only in-frame clones, not every one. The data hold roughly 640,000 clones, with roughly 97% observed a single time. Specimen: naive CD4+ T cells sorted from blood. The subset was: CD45RA+ positively selected. The receptors originated from a woman between 25 and 40 years old in good health.

About this clone: Compared with germline, one end of the junction differs, possibly owing to a read error. The chain links TRBV13 to TRBJ2-7; 7 bases map to TRBD1. The germline V gene has CDR1 PRHDT and CDR2 FYEKMQ (reference sequence). The CDR3 extends over 14 amino acids. The CDR3 sequence is CASSLGQASYEQYF. CDR3 coding DNA: TGTGCCAGCAGCCTAGGACAGGCCTCCTACGAGCAGTACTTC.

The rearrangement uses TRBV19 and TRBJ2-7; 14 bases match TRBD2. Trimming took 4 bases from V and 4 from J; bases not matched to a gene: 12. The CDR3 loop spans 18 amino acids. Germline-derived CDR1 and CDR2 are LNHDA and SQIVND (reference sequence). In DNA form, the CDR3 reads TGTGCCAGTAGTAGAAAGACAGGACTAGCGGGAGGATTTTACGAGCAGTACTTC. Its translation: CASSRKTGLAGGFYEQYF.

The rearrangement uses TRBV5-8 and TRBJ1-6; no clear D gene. V dropped 2 bases and J dropped 13 bases, with 22 bases sitting between them. In germline, CDR1 is SGHTS, CDR2 YDEGEE. CDR3 length: 16 amino acids. CDR3 sequence: CASSFLSFIGERPLHF. The CDR3 nucleotides read TGTGCCAGCAGCTTTTTATCGTTTATTGGGGAGAGGCCCCTCCACTTT.

The gene calls are TRBV6-1 and TRBJ1-2, with 7 nucleotides matching TRBD1. CDR3 size: 15 residues. The ends lost 4 bases at V and 5 bases at J; junction bases unmatched: 10. The germline V gene encodes CDR1 MNHNS and CDR2 SASEGT. The CDR3 protein is CASSATGQHVYGYTF. The CDR3 coding sequence is TGTGCCAGCAGTGCCACGGGACAGCATGTTTATGGCTACACCTTC.

The chain recombines TRBV5-4 with TRBJ1-1; possibly TRBD1 for D (6 bases). The germline V gene encodes CDR1 SGHNT and CDR2 YYREEE (reference sequence). The CDR3 has 15 amino acids. V lost 1 base to trimming and J lost 4 bases, with 14 bases between them. CDR3 DNA: TGTGCCAGCAGCTTGAACCAGGGGTGGGGCACTGAAGCTTTCTTT. This gives the protein CASSLNQGWGTEAFF.

The rearrangement uses TRBV5-1 and TRBJ2-3, with D hard to call. The germline V gene has CDR1 SGHRS and CDR2 YFSETQ. This CDR3 contains 13 residues. Trimming shortened V by 0 bases and J by 4 bases, and 6 bases separated the two germline ends. Here the CDR3 DNA reads TGCGCCAGCAGCTTGGCCATAGCAGATACGCAGTATTTT. Amino acid sequence: CASSLAIADTQYF.

This chain uses TRBV5-1 with TRBJ2-3, with 8 positions matching TRBD2. The ends lost 3 bases at V and 3 bases at J; junction bases unmatched: 9. Germline CDR1 reads SGHRS; CDR2 reads YFSETQ. CDR3 size: 16 residues. DNA of the CDR3: TGCGCCAGCAGCTACACCGAAGCGGGAGAAACAGATACGCAGTATTTT. Its translation: CASSYTEAGETDTQYF.

V and J are TRBV10-2 and TRBJ1-3; D remains unclear. The CDR3 contains 13 residues. CDR1 and CDR2 (germline): WSHSY, SAAADI. The V gene lost 4 bases and the J gene lost 1 base, with 5 bases spanning the gap. CDR3 in DNA: TGCGCCAGCAGTGGTTCTTCTGGAAACACCATATATTTT. This translates into CASSGSSGNTIYF.

V is TRBV23-1 and J is TRBJ2-7, with D unresolved. TRBV23-1 belongs to the ORF category, with a function that is uncertain. This CDR3 spans 12 amino acids. V was pared by 2 bases and J by 4 bases, with 6 bases between. This CDR3 reads CASSQMPYEQYF. The CDR3 DNA sequence: TGCGCCAGCAGTCAAATGCCATACGAGCAGTACTTC.